The sequence of this T cell receptor (beta chain) was determined in a study of blood T cell repertoires in COVID-19. Whole-study context: Samples taken during acute and convalescent COVID-19 were collected in the United States, Italy and Spain. Sample material is recorded as cDNA or gDNA derived from T cells, B-cell-depleted T cells, or PBMCs.

This CDR3 has 14 residues. The junction had 4 bases not matched to a gene; V was cut back by 2 bases and J by 8 bases. Germline CDR1 is KGHSH and CDR2 is LQKENI. How the authors handled the data: Amplifying reference gene primers gave estimates of nucleated cell counts. The repertoire was sequenced with immunoSEQ multiplex PCR; TCRdb's copy has only in-frame clones and lacks some. That table furnishes V, J and clone size, whereas the DNA furnished D and trimming. This table holds 200,000 to 250,000 clones, about nine tenths found once. The chain joins TRBV18 to TRBJ1-4; 8 bases are shared with TRBD1. This TCR was recovered from a man older than 75 with acute or convalescent COVID-19. The sequenced sample consisted of peripheral blood. Here the CDR3 reads CASSPKTGEEKLFF. CDR3 nucleotides: TGTGCCAGCTCACCAAAGACAGGGGAAGAAAAACTGTTTTTT.